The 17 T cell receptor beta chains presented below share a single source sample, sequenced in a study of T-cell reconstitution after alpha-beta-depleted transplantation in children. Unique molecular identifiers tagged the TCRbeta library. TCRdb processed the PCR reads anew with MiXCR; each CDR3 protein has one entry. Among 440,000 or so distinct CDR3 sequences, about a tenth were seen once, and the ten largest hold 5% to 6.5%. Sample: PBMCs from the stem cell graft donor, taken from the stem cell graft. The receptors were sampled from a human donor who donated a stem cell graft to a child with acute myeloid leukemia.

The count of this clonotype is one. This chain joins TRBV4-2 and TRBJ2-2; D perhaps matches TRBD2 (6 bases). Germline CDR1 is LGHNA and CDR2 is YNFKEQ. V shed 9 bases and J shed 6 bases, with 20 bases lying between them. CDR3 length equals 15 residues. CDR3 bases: TGTGCCAGGGGCCCCGGGGCAGGGAGGCCCGGGGAGCTGTTTTTT. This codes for CARGPGAGRPGELFF.

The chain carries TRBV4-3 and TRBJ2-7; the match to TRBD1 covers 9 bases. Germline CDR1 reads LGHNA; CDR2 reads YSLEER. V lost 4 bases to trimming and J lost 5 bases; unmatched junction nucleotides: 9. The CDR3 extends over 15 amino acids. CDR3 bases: TGCGCCAGCAGCCGGAGTGACAGGGGGGGCCACGAGCAGTACTTC. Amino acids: CASSRSDRGGHEQYF.

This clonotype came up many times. The CDR3 DNA sequence: TGCGCCAGCAGCGAGGGACTTTACAATGAGCAGTTCTTC. It translates to CASSEGLYNEQFF. The genes are TRBV5-1 and TRBJ2-1, with D tentatively TRBD2 (6 bases). This CDR3 has 13 residues. The germline V gene has CDR1 SGHRS and CDR2 YFSETQ. Trimming took off 4 bases at V and 4 bases at J, with 9 bases between the two ends.

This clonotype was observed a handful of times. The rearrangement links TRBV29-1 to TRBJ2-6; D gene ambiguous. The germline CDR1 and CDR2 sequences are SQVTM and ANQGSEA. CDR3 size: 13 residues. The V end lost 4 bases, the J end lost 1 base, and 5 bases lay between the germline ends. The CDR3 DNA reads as TGCAGCGTTGGTCAGTCTGGGGCCAACGTCCTGACTTTC. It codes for CSVGQSGANVLTF.

CDR3: CASSFLVSGYTF. The CDR3 DNA is TGTGCCAGCAGCTTCCTCGTGTCTGGCTACACCTTC. The chain uses TRBV5-6 and TRBJ1-2; D gene ambiguous. This CDR3 is 12 amino acids long. Germline CDR1 SGHDT, CDR2 YYEEEE. Between the trimmed V and J ends, which lost 2 bases and 7 bases, there was a span of 9 bases.

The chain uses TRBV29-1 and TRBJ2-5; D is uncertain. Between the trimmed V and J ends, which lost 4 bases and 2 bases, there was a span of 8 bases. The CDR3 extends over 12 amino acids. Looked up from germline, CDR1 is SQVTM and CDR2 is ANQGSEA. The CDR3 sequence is CSVVGVQETQYF. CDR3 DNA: TGCAGCGTTGTAGGAGTACAAGAGACCCAGTACTTC.

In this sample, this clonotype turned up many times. The CDR3 is CASSHDGVYGYTF. For the CDR3, the DNA is TGTGCCAGCAGCCACGATGGCGTCTATGGCTACACCTTC. V is TRBV11-2 and J is TRBJ1-2; D is undetermined. The CDR3 runs 13 residues. V gave up 5 bases and J gave up 4 bases, with 11 bases separating them. The germline V gene has CDR1 SGHAT and CDR2 FQNNGV.

The CDR3 DNA is TGTGCCAGCAGAAAACAGAGGAACACTGAAGCTTTCTTT. Residues: CASRKQRNTEAFF. V is TRBV5-6 and J is TRBJ1-1, with unresolved D. The CDR3 covers 13 residues. V gave up 5 bases and J gave up 1 base, with 9 bases separating them. Germline V lookup: CDR1 SGHDT, CDR2 YYEEEE. Full variable domain (remainder filled in from reference TRBV5-6 and TRBJ1-1): DAGVTQSPTHLIKTRGQQVTLRCSPKSGHDTVSWYQQALGQGPQFIFQYYEEEERQRGNFPDRFSGHQFPNYSSELNVNALLLGDSALYLCASRKQRNTEAFFGQGTRLTVV.

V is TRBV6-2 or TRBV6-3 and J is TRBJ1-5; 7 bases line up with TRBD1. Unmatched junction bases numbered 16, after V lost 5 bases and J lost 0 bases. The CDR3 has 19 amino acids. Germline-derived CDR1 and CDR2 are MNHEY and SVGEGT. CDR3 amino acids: CASSNYGQAPGFSNQPQHF. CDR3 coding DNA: TGTGCCAGCAGTAACTACGGACAGGCCCCGGGGTTTAGCAATCAGCCCCAGCATTTT.

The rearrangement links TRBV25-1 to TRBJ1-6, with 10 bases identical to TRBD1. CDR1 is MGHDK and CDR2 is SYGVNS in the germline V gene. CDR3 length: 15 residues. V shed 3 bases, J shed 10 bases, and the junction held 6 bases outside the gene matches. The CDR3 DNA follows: TGTGCCAGCAGTGAGGGGACAGGGGCACGCTCACCCCTCCACTTT. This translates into CASSEGTGARSPLHF.

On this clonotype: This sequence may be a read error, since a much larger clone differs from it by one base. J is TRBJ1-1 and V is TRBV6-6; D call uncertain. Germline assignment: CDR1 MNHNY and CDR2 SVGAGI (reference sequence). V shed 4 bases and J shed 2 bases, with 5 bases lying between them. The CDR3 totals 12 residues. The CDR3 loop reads CASSCSNTEAFF. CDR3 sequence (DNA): TGTGCCAGCAGTTGCTCCAACACTGAAGCTTTCTTT.

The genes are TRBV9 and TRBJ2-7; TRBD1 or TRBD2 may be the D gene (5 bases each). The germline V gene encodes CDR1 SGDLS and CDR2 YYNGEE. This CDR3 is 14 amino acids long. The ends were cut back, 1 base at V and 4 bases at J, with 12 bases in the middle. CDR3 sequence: CASSVSLGEYEQYF. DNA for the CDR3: TGTGCCAGCAGCGTAAGCTTGGGGGAATACGAGCAGTACTTC.

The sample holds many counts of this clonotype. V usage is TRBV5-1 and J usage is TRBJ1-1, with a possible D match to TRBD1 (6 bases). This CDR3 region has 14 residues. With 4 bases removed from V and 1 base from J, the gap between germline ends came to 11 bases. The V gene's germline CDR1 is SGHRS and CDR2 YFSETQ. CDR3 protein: CASSHRGANTEAFF. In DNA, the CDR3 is TGCGCCAGCAGCCACCGGGGGGCGAACACTGAAGCTTTCTTT.

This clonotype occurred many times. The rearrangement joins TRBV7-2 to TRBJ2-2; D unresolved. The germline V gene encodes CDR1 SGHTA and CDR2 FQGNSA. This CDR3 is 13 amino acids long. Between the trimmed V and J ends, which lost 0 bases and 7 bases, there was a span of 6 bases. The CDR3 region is CASSLAVNGELFF. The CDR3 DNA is TGTGCCAGCAGCTTAGCTGTCAACGGGGAGCTGTTTTTT. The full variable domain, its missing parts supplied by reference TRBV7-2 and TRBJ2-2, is GAGVSQSPSNKVTEKGKDVELRCDPISGHTALYWYRQSLGQGLEFLIYFQGNSAPDKSGLPSDRFSAERTGGSVSTLTIQRTQQEDSAVYLCASSLAVNGELFFGEGSRLTVL.

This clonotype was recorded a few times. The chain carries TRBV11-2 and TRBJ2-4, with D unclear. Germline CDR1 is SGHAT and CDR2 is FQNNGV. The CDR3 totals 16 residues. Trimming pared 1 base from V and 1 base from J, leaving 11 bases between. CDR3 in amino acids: CASSLVGGTAKNIQYF. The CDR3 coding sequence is TGTGCCAGCAGCTTAGTAGGTGGTACCGCCAAAAACATTCAGTACTTC.

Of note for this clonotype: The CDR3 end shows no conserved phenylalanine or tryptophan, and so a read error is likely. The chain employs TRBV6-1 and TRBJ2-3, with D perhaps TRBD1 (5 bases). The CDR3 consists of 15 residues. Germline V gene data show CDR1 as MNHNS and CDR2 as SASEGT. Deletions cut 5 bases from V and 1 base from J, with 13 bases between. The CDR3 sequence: CASSQGTLRTDTQYY. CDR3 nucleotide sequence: TGTGCCAGCAGTCAGGGAACACTCCGCACAGATACGCAGTATTAT.

The CDR3 DNA reads TGTGCCAGCAGTACTAGTCGGTACGAGCAGTACTTC. Amino acids: CASSTSRYEQYF. The V gene is TRBV6-2 or TRBV6-3, the J gene TRBJ2-7; D perhaps matches TRBD2 (5 bases). In germline, CDR1 is MNHEY, CDR2 SVGEGT. This CDR3 is 12 amino acids long. V shed 5 bases and J shed 4 bases, with 9 bases lying between them.